The source of this TCR beta chain is a study of T cells expressing NK-cell markers. At the level of the study: The study drew TCR beta repertoires from sorted CD3+CD56+NKG2C+, CD3+CD56+NKG2C- and CD3+CD56-NKG2C+ T cells. The study sequenced eight donors, seven HCMV-seropositive and one seronegative.

TCR beta libraries carry UMIs added by 5'RACE template switching. One entry per CDR3 protein, without DNA, is what TCRdb gives after re-calling the 5' RACE reads. Recorded for this sample: 400,000 to 550,000 distinct CDR3 sequences. The CDR3 totals 16 residues. Overall study results and limits: The leading position in the CD3+CD56-NKG2C+ fraction of a few donors also went to these clonotypes.

To note about this clonotype: Its antigen is currently unknown.

The V call is TRBV12-3 or TRBV12-4, the J call TRBJ2-3; TCRdb outputs TRBD1, but without DNA this stays unchecked. The specimen sequenced was blood T cells: a sorted CD56 or NKG2C T cell subset, CD4+ or CD8+ T cells, or bulk PBMC T cells (not recorded which). The clonotype comes from a woman between 18 and 70 years old in good health. The CDR3 sequence is CASKVRRGTFTDTQYF.